These T cell receptor beta chains were read from a single sample in a study of T cell responses to AZD1222 COVID-19 vaccine. Only in-frame clones appear in the TCRdb table, and some are missing; sequencing was by immunoSEQ multiplex PCR. The data show tens of thousands of clones, roughly 87% seen once. The source material was peripheral blood, sampled 28 days after the second AZD1222 dose. These receptors were taken from an adult who received the AZD1222 COVID-19 vaccine. Each CDR3 is given with its conserved first and last residue. Each record gives: D gene, J gene, V gene, clone size, CDR3 protein, CDR3 DNA. D genes are given only for firm matches. The listing skips clone size in some rows; elsewhere it reads once, few, many or a size class.

d_call: TRBD2; j_call: TRBJ2-1; v_call: TRBV9; clone_size: -; cdr3_aa: CASSVFSRSSGRDEQFF; cdr3_nt: TGTGCCAGCAGCGTATTCAGTCGTTCTAGCGGGAGAGACGAGCAGTTCTTC
d_call: -; j_call: TRBJ2-6; v_call: TRBV10-3; clone_size: -; cdr3_aa: CAISFEPSGANVLTF; cdr3_nt: TGTGCCATCAGTTTCGAGCCCTCTGGGGCCAACGTCCTGACTTTC
d_call: TRBD2; j_call: TRBJ2-5; v_call: TRBV10-1; clone_size: -; cdr3_aa: CAPGAGGQETQYF; cdr3_nt: TGCGCCCCCGGGGCGGGAGGGCAGGAGACCCAGTACTTC
d_call: -; j_call: TRBJ1-4; v_call: TRBV9; clone_size: -; cdr3_aa: CASSVGAGRAEKLFF; cdr3_nt: TGTGCCAGCAGCGTAGGGGCAGGGAGAGCAGAAAAACTGTTTTTT
d_call: TRBD1; j_call: TRBJ1-5; v_call: TRBV6-5; clone_size: -; cdr3_aa: CASSKTGGGEPQHF; cdr3_nt: TGTGCCAGCAGTAAGACAGGGGGCGGTGAGCCCCAGCATTTT
d_call: -; j_call: TRBJ2-3; v_call: TRBV3-1/TRBV3-2; clone_size: -; cdr3_aa: CASSQDRGGVSF; cdr3_nt: TGTGCCAGCAGCCAAGATAGGGGCGGGGTCAGTTTT
d_call: -; j_call: TRBJ2-2; v_call: TRBV28; clone_size: -; cdr3_aa: CASSFNTGELFF; cdr3_nt: TGTGCCAGCAGTTTCAACACCGGGGAGCTGTTTTTT
d_call: -; j_call: TRBJ2-1; v_call: TRBV5-4; clone_size: once; cdr3_aa: CASSLGEGGYNEQFF; cdr3_nt: TGTGCCAGCAGCTTGGGTGAGGGGGGGTACAATGAGCAGTTCTTC
d_call: TRBD2; j_call: TRBJ2-3; v_call: TRBV7-7; clone_size: few; cdr3_aa: CASSPRTSGSGTDTQYF; cdr3_nt: TGTGCTAGCAGCCCCCGGACTAGCGGGAGCGGCACAGATACGCAGTATTTT
d_call: TRBD1; j_call: TRBJ1-6; v_call: TRBV10-2; clone_size: -; cdr3_aa: CASSESGQGANNSPLHF; cdr3_nt: TGCGCCAGCAGTGAGTCTGGACAGGGGGCCAATAATTCACCCCTCCACTTT
d_call: -; j_call: TRBJ1-5; v_call: TRBV5-6; clone_size: -; cdr3_aa: CASSLGGGRQPQHF; cdr3_nt: TGTGCCAGCAGCTTGGGGGGCGGGCGCCAGCCCCAGCATTTT